This passage covers 5 T cell receptor beta chains from one sample sequenced in a study of shared clonotypes between healthy human individuals. Method: immunoSEQ multiplex PCR; TCRdb's copy keeps in-frame clones and lacks some. The top ten clones hold approximately 1% of a sample with 1.4 million to 1.5 million clones, roughly 97% of them seen once. The specimen sequenced was naive CD4+ T cells sorted from blood. Subset given: CD45RA+ positively selected. The receptors derive from a man aged 25 to 40 in good health.

The gene calls are TRBV6-6 and TRBJ2-7; weak D call: TRBD2 (6 bases). The germline V gene has CDR1 MNHNY and CDR2 SVGAGI (reference sequence). This CDR3 contains 14 residues. V lost 6 bases and J 3 bases, leaving 15 bases between the germline ends. The CDR3 DNA is TGTGCCAGCAGCCTAGCGACAAGACTCTACGAGCAGTACTTC. This encodes CASSLATRLYEQYF.

This chain joins TRBV10-2 and TRBJ2-3, with 11 nucleotides matching TRBD2. V gave up 1 base and J gave up 5 bases; unmatched junction bases: 14. Germline V gene data show CDR1 as WSHSY and CDR2 as SAAADI. This CDR3 comprises 19 residues. The chain's CDR3 is CASSEWGTSGGVVVDTQYF. DNA of the CDR3: TGCGCCAGCAGTGAGTGGGGGACTAGCGGAGGGGTTGTTGTAGATACGCAGTATTTT.

The chain recombines TRBV9 with TRBJ1-5; D call uncertain. Trimming took off 3 bases at V and 6 bases at J, with 4 bases between the two ends. The CDR3 runs to 11 residues. Per germline, CDR1 SGDLS and CDR2 YYNGEE. The CDR3 reads CASSAFQPQHF. CDR3 DNA sequence: TGTGCCAGCAGCGCTTTTCAGCCCCAGCATTTT.

This chain joins TRBV7-9 and TRBJ2-1; 12 positions match TRBD2. Germline loops: CDR1 SEHNR, CDR2 FQNEAQ (reference sequence). CDR3 length: 16 residues. J gave up 2 bases and V 6 bases, and 5 bases lay outside the gene matches. The CDR3 protein is CASRPSSGRAYNEQFF. The CDR3 DNA sequence: TGTGCCAGCAGACCTTCTAGCGGGAGGGCCTACAATGAGCAGTTCTTC.

V gene TRBV18 combines with J gene TRBJ1-2; TRBD1 is a possible D gene (6 bases). Germline CDR1 is KGHSH and CDR2 is LQKENI. This CDR3 is 16 amino acids long. Trimming stripped 5 bases from V and 1 base from J, with 17 bases between. CDR3 protein: CASSLHGTTDNYGYTF. The DNA of the CDR3 is TGTGCCAGCTCATTACACGGGACAACCGATAACTATGGCTACACCTTC.